These 11 T cell receptor beta chains came from one sample sequenced in a study of tumor and adjacent non-tumor tissue in lung cancer. Three rounds of nested PCR, following a modified ARM-PCR protocol, produced the TCRbeta library. One entry per CDR3 protein, called by TCRdb with MiXCR from the multiplex PCR reads. The sample includes around 200,000 distinct CDR3 sequences, 70% to 75% of them seen just once. No cell sorting was done before RNA was extracted from the tissue. Source material: lung tumor tissue. The receptor set was obtained from a man aged 55 to 70 with non-small cell lung cancer.

Comments on this clonotype: This likely comes from a read error, as the CDR3 has no conserved phenylalanine or tryptophan at its end. The genes are TRBV4-3 and TRBJ2-3; D is possibly TRBD2 (5 bases). CDR3 length equals 17 residues. Germline V gene sequence: CDR1 LGHNA, CDR2 YSLEER. The CDR3 sequence is CASSQVMSGTSIDTQYL. CDR3 DNA: TGCGCCAGCAGCCAAGTAATGAGCGGAACAAGCATAGATACGCAGTATCTT.

With respect to this clonotype: In this CDR3 the conserved last residue, phenylalanine or tryptophan, is missing, so a read error is likely. This chain joins TRBV11-3 and TRBJ1-1, with D hard to call. The CDR3 is 14 residues long. In germline, CDR1 is SGHNT, CDR2 YENEEA. CDR3 sequence reads: CASNLMGRGPEAFL. The DNA for the CDR3 is TGTGCCAGCAACTTAATGGGGAGAGGGCCTGAAGCTTTCCTT.

Concerning this clonotype itself: Being one base from a much bigger clone, this may be a read error. The chain recombines TRBV4-2 with TRBJ1-2; possible D gene TRBD1, 5 bases. With 3 bases removed from V and 7 bases from J, the gap between germline ends came to 15 bases. The germline gives CDR1 LGHNA, CDR2 YNFKEQ. There are 14 residues in the CDR3. The CDR3 sequence is CASSQMTEGFGYTF. CDR3 DNA: TGTGCCAGCAGCCAGATGACAGAGGGCTTTGGCTACACCTTC.

Of note for this clonotype: A much more abundant neighbour one base away suggests this may be a read error. This rearrangement joins TRBV6-1 to TRBJ1-3; possible D gene TRBD1, 5 bases. CDR1 and CDR2 from the germline V gene are MNHNS and SASEGT. The CDR3 extends over 16 amino acids. The CDR3 DNA is TGTGCCAGCAGTGAAGCGAGGGGTTCTTCTGTAAACACCATATATTTT. Its translation: CASSEARGSSVNTIYF.

To note about this clonotype: Without the conserved terminal phenylalanine or tryptophan, this CDR3 likely stems from a read error. The chain links TRBV7-8 to TRBJ1-5; possible D gene TRBD1, 6 bases. CDR1 and CDR2 from the germline V gene are SGHVS and FQNEAQ. The V and J ends lost 5 bases and 4 bases respectively, with 15 bases between them. The CDR3 is 15 residues long. The CDR3 loop is CASSLGRGRNQPQHL. DNA of the CDR3: TGTGCCAGCAGCCTTGGGCGGGGGCGAAATCAGCCCCAGCATTTA.

This clonotype was picked up many times. This chain links TRBV12-3 or TRBV12-4 with TRBJ1-1; possible D gene TRBD1, 5 bases. There are 12 residues in the CDR3. V was trimmed by 4 bases and J by 6 bases, leaving 9 bases between them. CDR3 sequence: CASSWTSPEAFF. The DNA of the CDR3 is TGTGCCAGCAGTTGGACAAGTCCTGAAGCTTTCTTT.

This sequence joins TRBV6-5 and TRBJ1-3; 7 nucleotides match TRBD1. The length of the CDR3 is 16 residues. After removal of 9 bases from V and 0 bases from J, the junction contained 11 bases not matched to a gene. Germline loops: CDR1 MNHEY, CDR2 SVGAGI. CDR3 nucleotides: TGTGCCAGGGAAGCGGAACAGGGGTACTCTGGAAACACCATATATTTT. Its protein product is CAREAEQGYSGNTIYF.

The chain has TRBV7-8 and TRBJ2-7; 7 nucleotides line up with TRBD2. The CDR3 extends over 15 amino acids. With 7 bases clipped from V and 4 bases from J, the junction kept 13 bases outside the gene matches. From germline, CDR1 is SGHVS and CDR2 FQNEAQ. CDR3 amino acids: CASTDGGSQVYEQYF. The CDR3 DNA reads TGTGCCAGCACCGACGGGGGGAGCCAGGTTTACGAGCAGTACTTC.

A word on this clonotype: Since a much larger clone is just one base distant, this may be a read error. The chain joins TRBV5-1 to TRBJ2-1; D unresolved. CDR3 length: 14 residues. From germline, CDR1 is SGHRS and CDR2 YFSETQ. The CDR3 DNA reads as TGCGCCAGCAGCCGGAGTACCTCCTACAGTGAGCAGTTCTTC. Translated, it gives CASSRSTSYSEQFF.

The chain joins TRBV20-1 to TRBJ2-5; D may be TRBD1 (6 bases). This CDR3 spans 15 amino acids. The V end was cut by 7 bases, the J end by 2 bases, with 20 bases between. Germline CDR1 is DFQATT and CDR2 is SNEGSKA (reference sequence). The CDR3 is CSDSRDRFFQETQYF. CDR3 DNA: TGCAGTGATAGCCGAGACAGGTTCTTTCAAGAGACCCAGTACTTC.

As regards this clonotype: This may be a read error: a much more frequent sequence differs by one nucleotide. The V and J genes are TRBV4-2 and TRBJ2-4; 11 bases are shared with TRBD2. Germline V gene data show CDR1 as LGHNA and CDR2 as YNFKEQ. The J segment lost 4 bases and the V segment lost 6 bases, leaving 8 bases of the junction unmatched. The CDR3 covers 16 residues. CDR3 protein: CASRLSLAGGKNIQYF. In DNA, the CDR3 is TGTGCCAGCAGACTGTCGCTAGCGGGAGGTAAAAACATTCAGTACTTC.